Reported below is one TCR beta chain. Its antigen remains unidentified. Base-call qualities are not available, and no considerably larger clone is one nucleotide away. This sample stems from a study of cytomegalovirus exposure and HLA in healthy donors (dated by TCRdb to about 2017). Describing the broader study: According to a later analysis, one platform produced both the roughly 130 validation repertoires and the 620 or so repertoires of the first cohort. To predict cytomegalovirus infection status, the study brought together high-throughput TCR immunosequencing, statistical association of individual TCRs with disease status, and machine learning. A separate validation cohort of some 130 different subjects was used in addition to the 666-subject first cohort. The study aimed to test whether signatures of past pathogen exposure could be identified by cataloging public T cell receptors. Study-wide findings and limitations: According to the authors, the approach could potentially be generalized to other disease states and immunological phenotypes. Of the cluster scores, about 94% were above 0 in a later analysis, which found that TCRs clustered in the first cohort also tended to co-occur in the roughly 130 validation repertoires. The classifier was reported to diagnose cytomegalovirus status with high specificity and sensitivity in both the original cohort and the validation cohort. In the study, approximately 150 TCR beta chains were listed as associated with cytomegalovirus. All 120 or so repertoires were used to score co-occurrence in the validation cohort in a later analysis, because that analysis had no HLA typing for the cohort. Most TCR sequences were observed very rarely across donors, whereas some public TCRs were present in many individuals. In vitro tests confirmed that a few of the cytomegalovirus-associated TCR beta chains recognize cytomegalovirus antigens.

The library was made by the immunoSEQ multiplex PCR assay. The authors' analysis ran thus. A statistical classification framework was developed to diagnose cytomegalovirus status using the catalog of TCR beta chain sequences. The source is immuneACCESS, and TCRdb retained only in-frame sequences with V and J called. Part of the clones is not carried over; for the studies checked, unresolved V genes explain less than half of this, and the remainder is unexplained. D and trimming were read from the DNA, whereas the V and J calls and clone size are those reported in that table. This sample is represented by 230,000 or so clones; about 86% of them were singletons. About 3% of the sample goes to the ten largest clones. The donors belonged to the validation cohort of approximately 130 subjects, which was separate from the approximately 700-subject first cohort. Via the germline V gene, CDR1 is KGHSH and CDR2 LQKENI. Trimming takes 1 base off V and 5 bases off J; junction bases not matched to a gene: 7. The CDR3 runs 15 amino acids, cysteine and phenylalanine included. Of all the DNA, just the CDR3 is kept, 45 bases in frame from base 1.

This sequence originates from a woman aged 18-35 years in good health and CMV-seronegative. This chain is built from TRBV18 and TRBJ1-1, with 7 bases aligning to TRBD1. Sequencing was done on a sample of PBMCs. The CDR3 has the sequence CASSPRQGPGTEAFF. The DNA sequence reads TGTGCCAGCTCACCACGACAGGGTCCAGGGACTGAAGCTTTCTTT.